A selection of T cell receptor beta chains follows, all from one sample in a study of T cell changes during pregnancy in multiple sclerosis. Only in-frame clones appear in the TCRdb table, and some are missing; sequencing was by immunoSEQ multiplex PCR. This repertoire shows 85,000 to 100,000 clones, 80% to 95% found once; its top ten account for more than 1.5%. Source: peripheral blood, taken in the first trimester of pregnancy. The receptors stem from a female donor with multiple sclerosis, enrolled in a pregnancy study. The CDR3 runs from the conserved cysteine through the conserved F or W. D genes are given only for firm matches. Size tells how often a clone was seen (once, few, many) or the class of an expanded clone, and some rows leave it out.

size: -
V: TRBV11-2
J: TRBJ1-2
D: -
CDR3: CASSSQGGRSGYTF
DNA: TGTGCCAGCAGCTCCCAGGGTGGGCGATCTGGCTACACCTTC

size: once
V: TRBV5-6
J: TRBJ1-3
D: -
CDR3: CASSPIESSGNTIYF
DNA: TGTGCCAGCAGCCCTATAGAGAGCTCTGGAAACACCATATATTTT

size: -
V: TRBV15
J: TRBJ2-7
D: -
CDR3: CATSKLPGPHEQYF
DNA: TGTGCCACCAGCAAACTCCCCGGTCCCCACGAGCAGTACTTC

size: -
V: TRBV4-3
J: TRBJ1-2
D: TRBD1
CDR3: CASSQGTGGNYGYTF
DNA: TGCGCCAGCAGCCAAGGGACAGGGGGAAACTATGGCTACACCTTC

size: -
V: TRBV5-5
J: TRBJ1-4
D: TRBD1
CDR3: CASSLGTGGRKLFF
DNA: TGTGCCAGCAGCTTGGGGACAGGGGGGAGAAAACTGTTTTTT

size: -
V: TRBV5-1
J: TRBJ2-7
D: -
CDR3: CASSLGKGAILGEQYF
DNA: TGCGCCAGCAGCTTGGGGAAAGGAGCGATCCTCGGCGAGCAGTACTTC

size: once
V: TRBV15
J: TRBJ2-1
D: -
CDR3: CATSRDGSRFHNEQFF
DNA: TGTGCCACCAGCAGAGATGGTAGTCGCTTCCACAATGAGCAGTTCTTC

size: once
V: TRBV7-3
J: TRBJ2-1
D: -
CDR3: CASSRLPTVYNEQFF
DNA: TGTGCCAGCAGCCGACTACCCACCGTATACAATGAGCAGTTCTTC

size: -
V: TRBV5-1
J: TRBJ1-1
D: TRBD1
CDR3: CASSWGDRLIGNTEAFF
DNA: TGCGCCAGCAGCTGGGGGGACAGATTGATCGGGAACACTGAAGCTTTCTTT

size: -
V: TRBV14
J: TRBJ2-1
D: TRBD2
CDR3: CASSPVASGSNEQFF
DNA: TGTGCCAGCAGCCCCGTAGCTAGCGGGAGTAATGAGCAGTTCTTC

size: -
V: TRBV30
J: TRBJ2-6
D: -
CDR3: CAWGQVPSGANVLTF
DNA: TGTGCCTGGGGGCAGGTCCCCTCTGGGGCCAACGTCCTGACTTTC

size: -
V: TRBV6-1
J: TRBJ1-1
D: TRBD1
CDR3: CASSETGTGGIAFF
DNA: TGTGCCAGCAGTGAGACCGGGACAGGGGGCATAGCTTTCTTT

size: -
V: TRBV6-5
J: TRBJ2-7
D: -
CDR3: CASKEGKQYF
DNA: TGTGCCAGCAAGGAGGGCAAGCAGTACTTC

size: many
V: TRBV7-8
J: TRBJ2-1
D: TRBD2
CDR3: CASSPKERSGRAGNEQFF
DNA: TGTGCCAGCAGCCCAAAGGAGCGTAGCGGGAGGGCTGGGAATGAGCAGTTCTTC

size: -
V: TRBV5-4
J: TRBJ2-7
D: -
CDR3: CASSLAVASDYEQYF
DNA: TGTGCCAGCAGCTTGGCCGTGGCTAGCGACTACGAGCAGTACTTC

size: -
V: TRBV6-5
J: TRBJ2-1
D: TRBD2
CDR3: CASSTRTSGYNEQFF
DNA: TGTGCCAGCAGTACTAGGACTAGCGGTTACAATGAGCAGTTCTTC

size: once
V: TRBV11-3
J: TRBJ2-2
D: TRBD2
CDR3: CASSSSWSGGNTGELFF
DNA: TGTGCCAGCAGCTCTAGCTGGAGCGGGGGGAACACCGGGGAGCTGTTTTTT

size: -
V: TRBV25-1
J: TRBJ2-2
D: -
CDR3: CASRGGAKSGELFF
DNA: TGTGCCAGCAGGGGGGGTGCGAAGTCCGGGGAGCTGTTTTTT

size: -
V: TRBV15
J: TRBJ1-1
D: -
CDR3: CATSTRTGLNTEAFF
DNA: TGTGCCACCAGCACGAGAACAGGGCTGAACACTGAAGCTTTCTTT

size: -
V: TRBV5-4
J: TRBJ2-7
D: -
CDR3: CASSSDRLTYEQYF
DNA: TGTGCCAGCAGCTCCGACAGATTAACCTACGAGCAGTACTTC

size: -
V: TRBV28
J: TRBJ1-5
D: TRBD1
CDR3: CASLVGAGGSQPQHF
DNA: TGTGCCAGCCTGGTAGGGGCAGGGGGGAGTCAGCCCCAGCATTTT

size: -
V: TRBV19
J: TRBJ2-6
D: -
CDR3: CASRQVLGSSGANVLTF
DNA: TGTGCCAGTCGACAGGTCTTGGGGAGCTCTGGGGCCAACGTCCTGACTTTC

size: once
V: TRBV4-2
J: TRBJ2-2
D: TRBD2
CDR3: CASSRGGLAGRTNTGELFF
DNA: TGTGCCAGCAGCCGGGGGGGACTAGCGGGTCGAACGAACACCGGGGAGCTGTTTTTT

size: -
V: TRBV7-6
J: TRBJ2-3
D: TRBD2
CDR3: CASSSTSGFTDTQYF
DNA: TGTGCCAGCAGCTCCACTAGCGGCTTCACAGATACGCAGTATTTT

size: once
V: TRBV9
J: TRBJ2-1
D: TRBD2
CDR3: CASSVAGLAVNEQFF
DNA: TGTGCCAGCAGCGTAGCTGGACTAGCGGTTAATGAGCAGTTCTTC

size: many
V: TRBV7-6
J: TRBJ2-1
D: -
CDR3: CASSLSGPLVLSYNEQFF
DNA: TGTGCCAGCAGCTTATCCGGCCCCCTAGTTCTATCCTACAATGAGCAGTTCTTC

size: -
V: TRBV6-6
J: TRBJ1-1
D: TRBD1
CDR3: CASSRQGGDTEAFF
DNA: TGTGCCAGCAGTCGACAGGGCGGCGACACTGAAGCTTTCTTT

size: -
V: TRBV29-1
J: TRBJ2-7
D: TRBD1
CDR3: CSATGALSSYEQYF
DNA: TGCAGCGCGACAGGGGCCCTTTCTTCCTACGAGCAGTACTTC

size: -
V: TRBV2
J: TRBJ1-1
D: -
CDR3: CASSPAGRRDTEAFF
DNA: TGTGCCAGCTCCCCTGCGGGGCGCAGGGACACTGAAGCTTTCTTT

size: -
V: TRBV7-6
J: TRBJ2-1
D: -
CDR3: CASSRQFSYNEQFF
DNA: TGTGCCAGCAGCCGACAGTTTTCCTACAATGAGCAGTTCTTC

size: -
V: TRBV4-1
J: TRBJ2-7
D: TRBD1
CDR3: CASSQGRYPGGADSYEQYF
DNA: TGCGCCAGCAGCCAAGGACGTTACCCAGGGGGCGCGGATTCTTACGAGCAGTACTTC

size: -
V: TRBV4-2
J: TRBJ1-2
D: TRBD1
CDR3: CASSQVDRSYGYTF
DNA: TGTGCCAGCAGCCAAGTGGACAGGAGCTATGGCTACACCTTC

size: -
V: TRBV29-1
J: TRBJ1-1
D: TRBD1
CDR3: CSVGDRGRGTEAFF
DNA: TGCAGCGTTGGAGACAGGGGGCGGGGTACTGAAGCTTTCTTT

size: -
V: TRBV5-5
J: TRBJ2-7
D: TRBD1
CDR3: CASSRQGSYEQYF
DNA: TGTGCCAGCAGTCGACAGGGATCCTACGAGCAGTACTTC

size: -
V: TRBV5-1
J: TRBJ2-1
D: TRBD2
CDR3: CASSSPRERELPFF
DNA: TGCGCCAGCAGCTCACCAAGGGAGCGGGAGTTGCCGTTCTTC

size: once
V: TRBV10-2
J: TRBJ2-5
D: TRBD2
CDR3: CASRLAQETQYF
DNA: TGCGCCAGTCGACTAGCCCAAGAGACCCAGTACTTC

size: -
V: TRBV19
J: TRBJ1-2
D: -
CDR3: CASSMQAHRYEGYTF
DNA: TGTGCCAGTAGTATGCAGGCTCACCGGTATGAAGGCTACACCTTC

size: -
V: TRBV7-2
J: TRBJ2-2
D: -
CDR3: CASSLGRGRELFF
DNA: TGTGCCAGCAGCTTAGGCAGGGGCCGGGAGCTGTTTTTT

size: -
V: TRBV25-1
J: TRBJ2-7
D: -
CDR3: CASSGKSGPPSYEQYF
DNA: TGTGCCAGCAGTGGAAAAAGCGGGCCTCCCTCCTACGAGCAGTACTTC

size: -
V: TRBV7-7
J: TRBJ2-5
D: -
CDR3: CASSSGSGGETQYF
DNA: TGTGCCAGCAGCTCCGGCTCAGGAGGAGAGACCCAGTACTTC

size: -
V: TRBV11-1
J: TRBJ2-1
D: TRBD1
CDR3: CASSGPTWDRIRNEQFF
DNA: TGTGCCAGCAGTGGACCGACCTGGGACAGGATCAGGAATGAGCAGTTCTTC

size: once
V: TRBV18
J: TRBJ2-7
D: -
CDR3: CASSPSRTLSYEQYF
DNA: TGTGCCAGCTCACCAAGCCGGACACTTTCCTACGAGCAGTACTTC

size: -
V: TRBV5-4
J: TRBJ1-4
D: -
CDR3: CASSFTLAAGQEEKLFF
DNA: TGTGCCAGCAGCTTTACGTTAGCGGCAGGGCAGGAGGAAAAACTGTTTTTT

size: -
V: TRBV5-4
J: TRBJ2-5
D: -
CDR3: CASSLGRTGVKETQYF
DNA: TGTGCCAGCAGCTTGGGACGGACCGGGGTTAAAGAGACCCAGTACTTC

size: -
V: TRBV6-6
J: TRBJ1-1
D: -
CDR3: CASSYGGSSTEAFF
DNA: TGTGCCAGCAGTTACGGGGGCTCGAGCACTGAAGCTTTCTTT

size: -
V: TRBV28
J: TRBJ1-4
D: -
CDR3: CASSFYGVVTGNEKLFF
DNA: TGTGCCAGCAGTTTTTACGGGGTGGTAACAGGGAATGAAAAACTGTTTTTT

size: -
V: TRBV25-1
J: TRBJ2-7
D: -
CDR3: CASSTSYEQYF
DNA: TGTGCCAGCAGTACAAGCTACGAGCAGTACTTC

size: once
V: TRBV27
J: TRBJ2-2
D: -
CDR3: CASSFRDIDTGELFF
DNA: TGTGCCAGCAGTTTCAGGGACATAGACACCGGGGAGCTGTTTTTT

size: -
V: TRBV28
J: TRBJ2-1
D: -
CDR3: CASRTRTGFSYNEQFF
DNA: TGTGCCAGCAGAACACGCACAGGGTTCTCCTACAATGAGCAGTTCTTC